This T cell receptor beta chain comes out of a study of identical twins. V lost 5 bases and J lost 7; bases outside the gene matches: 10. The CDR3 loop spans 14 amino acids. The germline V gene has CDR1 SGHAT and CDR2 FQDESV (reference sequence). TCRdb called the 5' RACE reads again in MiXCR, with one record for every CDR3 protein. The repertoire includes some 730,000 distinct CDR3 sequences, 15% to 20% of them detected once, and over 10% sits in the top ten. These sequences were also reported in another study, on T cells expressing NK-cell markers.

The receptor comes from a woman between 18 and 29 years old in good health. V usage is TRBV11-1 and J usage is TRBJ2-7; the match to TRBD1 covers 8 bases. The sample comprised PBMCs. The CDR3 loop is CASSPPTGEWEQYF. The CDR3 nucleotides read TGTGCCAGCAGCCCCCCGACAGGGGAGTGGGAGCAGTACTTC. Full variable domain (missing parts from reference TRBV11-1 and TRBJ2-7): EAEVAQSPRYKITEKSQAVAFWCDPISGHATLYWYRQILGQGPELLVQFQDESVVDDSQLPKDRFSAERLKGVDSTLKIQPAELGDSAMYLCASSPPTGEWEQYFGPGTRLTVT.